The clone carrying this T cell receptor beta chain showed up just a few times. The target antigen is unknown. The data belong to a study of blood T cells in healthy people across ages. Primed by a sample-barcoded 5' primer and a J-beta primer mix, a second PCR proceeded for about 6 to 12 cycles. Via MiXCR, TCRdb re-called the 5' RACE reads, giving one row per CDR3 protein. The table shows roughly 800,000 distinct CDR3 sequences, with 20% to 30% occurring only once. The V end lost 1 base, the J end lost 6 bases, and 9 bases lay between the germline ends. The CDR3 contains 13 residues. Study-level findings and limits: Changes in expanded clonotypes were possibly confounded, as the CMV status of donors was unknown.

This same sample was also taken into another study, of T cells of mothers and their children. This second report adds: Among related mother-child pairs, overlap was slightly higher than in unrelated pairs, though not significantly. Microchimeric T cell clones that persisted were not detected.

The V gene is TRBV12-3 or TRBV12-4, the J gene TRBJ2-5; D remains unclear. The sequenced material came from blood. This TCR was sampled from a boy between 5 and 17 years old in good health. The chain's CDR3 is CASSLDSGQTQYF. As DNA, the CDR3 is TGTGCCAGCAGTTTAGACAGTGGGCAGACCCAGTACTTC.